The 8 T cell receptor beta chains below were found in one sample sequenced in a study of blood T cells in healthy people across ages. A sample-barcoded 5' primer and a J-beta primer mix were used in a second PCR of about 6 to 12 cycles. TCRdb ran MiXCR on the 5' RACE reads and lists one entry per CDR3 protein. The repertoire holds about 800,000 distinct CDR3 sequences, with approximately 25% as singletons. This sample was shared with a second study, whose subject was T cells of mothers and their children.

The sample taken for sequencing was blood. These receptors all come from a boy younger than 18 in good health.

This clonotype was detected only a few times. The V gene is TRBV18, the J gene TRBJ2-5, with D hard to call. There are 12 residues in the CDR3. The V gene lost 4 bases and the J gene lost 5 bases, with 8 bases spanning the gap. Germline CDR1 and CDR2: KGHSH and LQKENI. The CDR3 DNA sequence: TGTGCCAGCTCACAGGCTTTTGAGACCCAGTACTTC. Its translation is CASSQAFETQYF.

V and J are TRBV7-6 and TRBJ2-5, with D hard to call. The last part of the DNA fits TRBJ2-7 better; the J call may be wrong. The CDR3 consists of 15 residues. Germline CDR1 and CDR2: SGHVS and FNYEAQ. The CDR3 reads CASSLEIADSYEQYF. CDR3 bases: TGTGCCAGCAGCTTAGAAATTGCGGATTCCTACGAGCAGTACTTC.

The genes are TRBV6-4 and TRBJ2-3; perhaps TRBD1 as D (6 bases). Trimming shortened V by 2 bases and J by 3 bases, and 9 bases separated the two germline ends. Per germline, CDR1 MRHNA and CDR2 SNTAGT. This CDR3 comprises 14 residues. The CDR3 DNA sequence: TGTGCCAGCAGTGACGCCGGACAGACAGATACGCAGTATTTT. Protein: CASSDAGQTDTQYF.

In this sample, this clonotype turned up once. The J gene is TRBJ1-4, the V gene TRBV14; tentative D call: TRBD1 (5 bases). Deletions cut 4 bases from V and 5 bases from J, with 11 bases between. Per germline, CDR1 SGHDN and CDR2 FVKESK. This CDR3 comprises 14 residues. This chain's CDR3 is CASSRDASNEKLFF. The CDR3 DNA is TGTGCCAGCAGCCGGGACGCTTCGAATGAAAAACTGTTTTTT.

This clonotype was picked up a small number of times. The rearrangement links TRBV6-6 to TRBJ2-7; tentatively, D is TRBD1 or TRBD2 (7 bases each). The V end was cut by 6 bases, the J end by 1 base, with 19 bases between. This CDR3 region has 16 residues. Germline V gene lookup returns CDR1 MNHNY and CDR2 SVGAGI (reference sequence). This CDR3 reads CASSVKRDSWSYEQYF. The CDR3 DNA sequence: TGTGCCAGCAGCGTAAAGCGGGACAGTTGGTCCTACGAGCAGTACTTC.

There are a few counts of this clonotype. The V and J genes are TRBV20-1 and TRBJ1-4; D gene ambiguous. Germline CDR1 and CDR2: DFQATT and SNEGSKA (reference sequence). The CDR3 covers 13 residues. The V gene lost 6 bases and the J gene lost 6 bases, with 14 bases spanning the gap. CDR3 region: CSANGEIDEKLFF. The CDR3 DNA follows: TGCAGTGCGAACGGGGAGATTGATGAAAAACTGTTTTTT.

This clonotype was observed once. J is TRBJ2-7 and V is TRBV6-2 or TRBV6-3; D is unresolved. Deletions cut 5 bases from V and 5 bases from J, with 13 bases between. There are 13 residues in the CDR3. Germline V gives CDR1 MNHEY, CDR2 SVGEGT. The CDR3 loop reads CASSLSLAHEQYF. In DNA form, the CDR3 reads TGTGCCAGCAGTCTAAGTCTGGCCCACGAGCAGTACTTC.

This sequence joins TRBV18 and TRBJ2-1, with D possibly called TRBD1 or TRBD2 (5 bases each). This CDR3 has 19 residues. V was pared by 2 bases and J by 1 base, with 21 bases between. Germline V lookup: CDR1 KGHSH, CDR2 LQKENI. The CDR3 sequence is CASSPEGSGFTGSYNEQFF. The CDR3 region has the DNA TGTGCCAGCTCACCAGAGGGTTCAGGGTTTACTGGGTCCTACAATGAGCAGTTCTTC.